Sequencing of this T cell receptor (beta chain) was carried out in a study of T-cell reconstitution after alpha-beta-depleted transplantation in children. Turning to this clonotype: Its antigen is currently unknown.

Whole-study results and caveats: Where alpha-beta T cells came from about two months after transplant was reportedly several hundred expanded graft clones.

Preparation of the TCRbeta library used unique molecular identifiers. TCRdb ran MiXCR on the PCR reads and lists one entry per CDR3 protein. There are 240,000 or so distinct CDR3 sequences in the sample; approximately 8.9% occur only once, and roughly 5.8% lies in the top ten. The sample was PBMCs, mostly from graft donor cells, taken 180 days after TCRalphabeta/CD19-depleted stem cell transplant. The sequence was obtained from a male patient aged 10 to 17 who had a stem cell transplant for acute lymphoblastic leukemia, so the T cells may come from the graft donor.

Here the CDR3 DNA reads TGCAGTGCTAGTGGTCGGGCAGAACTTCGGCCCTCTTACGGCTACACCTTC. This gives the protein CSASGRAELRPSYGYTF. The chain combines TRBV20-1 with TRBJ1-2; D gene uncertain. V was shortened by 3 bases and J by 8 bases, with 28 bases between the two germline ends. The CDR3 length is 17 residues. Germline CDR1 DFQATT, CDR2 SNEGSKA (reference sequence).